This T cell receptor (beta chain) was identified during a study of cytomegalovirus exposure and HLA in healthy donors. Study summary: Findings of an earlier analysis included some 110 million unique TCR beta sequences from roughly 190 million T cells. Caucasian-associated ancestry cluster membership applied to over 80% of over 350 genotyped donors.

In the PCR, 60 Vbeta and 13 Jbeta primers were used. Some clones are missing from TCRdb's copy, which holds only in-frame ones; the method was immunoSEQ multiplex PCR. Of some 120,000 clones in the sample, 74% were seen once. This CDR3 is 12 amino acids long. CDR1 and CDR2 (germline): MDHEN, SYDVKM. Trimming left V 4 bases short and J 6 bases short, with 7 bases between. This clone showed up just once. The TCR was taken from a human donor in good health. The J gene is TRBJ1-5, the V gene TRBV28; D remains unclear. The sample consisted of PBMCs. CDR3 loop: CASSSGIQPQHF. CDR3 nucleotide sequence: TGTGCCAGCAGTTCGGGAATTCAGCCCCAGCATTTT.